The rows below give T cell receptor beta chains drawn from one sample of a study of T-cell reconstitution after alpha-beta-depleted transplantation in children. TCRdb analysed the PCR reads with MiXCR anew, one entry per CDR3 protein. The table includes 750,000 to 950,000 distinct CDR3 sequences, approximately 15% detected once. Specimen: PBMCs, mostly from graft donor cells, collected 360 days after TCRalphabeta/CD19-depleted stem cell transplant. Receptors originate from a male patient under 18 who had a stem cell transplant for acute lymphoblastic leukemia, so the T cells may come from the graft donor. Both conserved end residues are part of each CDR3. D genes are given only for firm matches. A row's size may be missing; if present it is once, few, many or a size class.

>.|TRBJ2-7|few|TRBV27
TGTGCCAGCAGTTTCAATGAGCCGTCTGCTGCCTACGAGCAGTACTTC
CASSFNEPSAAYEQYF
>TRBD2|TRBJ2-3|few|TRBV12-3/TRBV12-4
TGTGCCAGCAGACTTAGCGGGAGGCCCGCAGATACGCAGTATTTT
CASRLSGRPADTQYF
>.|TRBJ1-1|.|TRBV29-1
TGCAGCGTTACGAGATCTACTGGTGGTGAAGCTTTCTTT
CSVTRSTGGEAFF
>.|TRBJ2-3|.|TRBV18
TGTGCCAGCTCACCGGTAAGAACAGATACGCAGTATTTT
CASSPVRTDTQYF
>.|TRBJ2-6|many|TRBV15
TGTGCCACCAGCAGAGGCGCAGGAGTAAAGTCTGGGGCCAACGTCCTGACTTTC
CATSRGAGVKSGANVLTF
>.|TRBJ2-2|many|TRBV5-1
TGCGCCAGCAGCCTGGAAGGTTATATCGGGGAGCTGTTTTTT
CASSLEGYIGELFF
>TRBD2|TRBJ2-5|few|TRBV7-3
TGTGCCAGCAGCTTAATAGCGGGAGGGCAACAAGAGACCCAGTACTTC
CASSLIAGGQQETQYF
>.|TRBJ1-2|few|TRBV29-1
TGCAGCGCCCCCTTTGACCATGGCTACACCTTC
CSAPFDHGYTF
>.|TRBJ2-7|many|TRBV12-3/TRBV12-4
TGTGCCAGCAGTATCTCTAGGGCCTACGAGCAGTACTTC
CASSISRAYEQYF
>.|TRBJ1-3|.|TRBV15
TGTGCCACCAGCAGAGAAAGACAGGCGAGCTCTGGAAACACCATATATTTT
CATSRERQASSGNTIYF
>.|TRBJ2-7|once|TRBV2
TGTGCCAGCAGTGAAGCGCTTGGAGATAGAACTCTATACCTCTCCTACGAGCAGTACTTC
CASSEALGDRTLYLSYEQYF
>.|TRBJ2-2|.|TRBV5-1
TGCGCCAGCAATCCCTTTAACACCGGGGAGCTGTTTTTT
CASNPFNTGELFF
>TRBD2|TRBJ2-1|.|TRBV20-1
TGCAGTGCGAGAGGCCTAGCGGCAAAGTCCTACAATGAGCAGTTCTTC
CSARGLAAKSYNEQFF
>.|TRBJ1-2|.|TRBV5-1
TGCGCCAGCAGCTTGCCTCGGTCCGGAGGCTACACCTTC
CASSLPRSGGYTF
>.|TRBJ2-2|.|TRBV7-9
TGTGCCAGCAGCTTAGATTCCTCGGGGGCGAACACCGGGGAGCTGTTTTTT
CASSLDSSGANTGELFF
>.|TRBJ2-7|.|TRBV6-5
TGTGCCAGCAGTTCATACGGAAGCTTTACCTACGAGCAGTACTTC
CASSSYGSFTYEQYF
>.|TRBJ2-7|once|TRBV12-3/TRBV12-4
TGTGCCAGCAGTTTCTGGGCAGGGGGGTCCTACGAGCAGTACTTC
CASSFWAGGSYEQYF
>.|TRBJ1-6|.|TRBV3-1
TGTGCCAGCAGCCAAGGGGCGAGCAATTCACCCCTCCACTTT
CASSQGASNSPLHF
>TRBD2|TRBJ2-1|.|TRBV4-1
TGCGCCAGCAGCCCCCTTGGTAGCGGGAGAATCGGCCTCTACAATGAGCAGTTCTTC
CASSPLGSGRIGLYNEQFF
>TRBD1|TRBJ2-1|few|TRBV12-3/TRBV12-4
TGTGCCAGCAGAGCGACCGGGACAGGGGGTCGTTCGCAGTTCTTC
CASRATGTGGRSQFF
>.|TRBJ1-1|.|TRBV5-1
TGCGCCAGCAGCTTCCACAGGGATTCGAACACTGAAGCTTTCTTT
CASSFHRDSNTEAFF
>TRBD2|TRBJ2-3|few|TRBV5-4
TGTGCCAGCACTCTAGCGGGAGGTGGGGATACGCAGTATTTT
CASTLAGGGDTQYF
>TRBD2|TRBJ2-7|many|TRBV5-1
TGCGCCAGCCGCCTAGCGGGAGCCTACGAGCAGTACTTC
CASRLAGAYEQYF
>TRBD1|TRBJ2-2|few|TRBV29-1
TGCAGCGTTGAAGCTGGACAGGGGAACACCGGGGAGCTGTTTTTT
CSVEAGQGNTGELFF
>.|TRBJ2-7|.|TRBV24-1
TGTGCCACCAGTGATTTAGCCGGATGGCAGTACTTC
CATSDLAGWQYF
>.|TRBJ2-4|.|TRBV29-1
TGCAGCGCCGGGCGGGACATTCAGTACTTC
CSAGRDIQYF
>TRBD2|TRBJ2-7|.|TRBV20-1
TGCAGCCCCGACCCCGCTAGCGGGAGGGCCGAGCAGTACTTC
CSPDPASGRAEQYF
>.|TRBJ2-1|.|TRBV5-1
TGCGCCAGCAGCGTATACTACAGCTCCTACAATGAGCAGTTCTTC
CASSVYYSSYNEQFF
>.|TRBJ2-7|many|TRBV10-3
TGTGCCATCAGTGTGGTAGGAGGCTCCTACGAGCAGTACTTC
CAISVVGGSYEQYF
>.|TRBJ1-1|.|TRBV5-5
TGTGCCAGCAGCCCCGCCCAGGGGAACACTGAAGCTTTCTTT
CASSPAQGNTEAFF
>.|TRBJ1-1|.|TRBV9
TGTGCCAGCAGCGTAGATATGGGTGAAGCTTTCTTT
CASSVDMGEAFF
>.|TRBJ1-5|few|TRBV5-1
TGCGCCAGCAGCTTGGTTCCCATGAGAAGCAATCAGCCCCAGCATTTT
CASSLVPMRSNQPQHF
>.|TRBJ2-3|many|TRBV7-3
TGTGCCAGCAGCAACAGGGGAGGTAGTGCAGATACGCAGTATTTT
CASSNRGGSADTQYF
>TRBD2|TRBJ2-5|.|TRBV9
TGTGCCAGCAGCGTAGATTGGGGCCTGGGACTAGCGGGAGTCCGGGAGACCCAGTACTTC
CASSVDWGLGLAGVRETQYF
>.|TRBJ2-1|once|TRBV4-1
TGCGCCAGCAGCCAAGTCCCGAAGGGGGTTGTAGCGGGTTACAATGAGCAGTTCTTC
CASSQVPKGVVAGYNEQFF